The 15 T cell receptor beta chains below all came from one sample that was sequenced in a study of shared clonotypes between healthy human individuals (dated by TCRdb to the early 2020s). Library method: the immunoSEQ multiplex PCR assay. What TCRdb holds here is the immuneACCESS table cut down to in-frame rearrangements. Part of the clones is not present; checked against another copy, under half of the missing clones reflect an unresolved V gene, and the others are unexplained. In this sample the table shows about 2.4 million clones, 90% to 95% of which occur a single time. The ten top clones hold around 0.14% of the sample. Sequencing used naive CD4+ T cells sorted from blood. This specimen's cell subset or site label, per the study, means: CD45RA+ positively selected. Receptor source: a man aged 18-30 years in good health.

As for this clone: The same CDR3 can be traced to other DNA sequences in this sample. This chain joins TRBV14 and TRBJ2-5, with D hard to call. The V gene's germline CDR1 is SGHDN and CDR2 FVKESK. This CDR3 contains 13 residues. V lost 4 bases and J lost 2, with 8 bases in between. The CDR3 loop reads CASSRQIQETQYF. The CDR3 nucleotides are TGTGCCAGCAGCCGCCAGATACAAGAGACCCAGTACTTC.

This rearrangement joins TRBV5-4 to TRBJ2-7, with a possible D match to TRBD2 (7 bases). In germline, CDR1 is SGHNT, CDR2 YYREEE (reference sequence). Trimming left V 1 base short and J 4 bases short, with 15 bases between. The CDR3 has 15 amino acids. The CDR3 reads CASSLSGGTGYEQYF. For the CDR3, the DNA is TGTGCCAGCAGCTTGTCGGGGGGCACGGGTTACGAGCAGTACTTC.

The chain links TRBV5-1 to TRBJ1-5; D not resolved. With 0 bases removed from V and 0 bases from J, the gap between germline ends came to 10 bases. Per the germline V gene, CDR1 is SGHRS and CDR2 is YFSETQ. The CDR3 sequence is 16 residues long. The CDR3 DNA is TGCGCCAGCAGCTTGGGGGATATCAATAGCAATCAGCCCCAGCATTTT. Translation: CASSLGDINSNQPQHF. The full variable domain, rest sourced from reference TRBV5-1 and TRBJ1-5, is KAGVTQTPRYLIKTRGQQVTLSCSPISGHRSVSWYQQTPGQGLQFLFEYFSETQRNKGNFPGRFSGRQFSNSRSEMNVSTLELGDSALYLCASSLGDINSNQPQHFGDGTRLSIL.

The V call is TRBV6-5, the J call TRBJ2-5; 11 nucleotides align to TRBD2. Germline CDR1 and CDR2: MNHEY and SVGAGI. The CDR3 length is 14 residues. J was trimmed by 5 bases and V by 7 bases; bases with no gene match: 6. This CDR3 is CASTLSGRGETQYF. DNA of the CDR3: TGTGCCAGCACCCTTAGCGGGAGGGGGGAGACCCAGTACTTC.

This chain's CDR3 is CASSPWDSPTTQYF. In DNA form, the CDR3 reads TGTGCCAGCAGCCCCTGGGACAGTCCTACGACCCAGTACTTC. J is TRBJ2-7 and V is TRBV5-6; 7 bases match TRBD1. The better agreement between TRBJ2-5 and the DNA end casts doubt on the J call. From germline, CDR1 is SGHDT and CDR2 YYEEEE. The CDR3 length is 14 residues.

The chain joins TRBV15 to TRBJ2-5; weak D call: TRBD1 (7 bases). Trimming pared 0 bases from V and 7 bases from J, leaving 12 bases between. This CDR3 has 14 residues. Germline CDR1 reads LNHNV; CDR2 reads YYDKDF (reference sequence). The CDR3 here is CATSRDRQGGTQYF. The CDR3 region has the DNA TGTGCCACCAGCAGAGATCGACAGGGAGGGACCCAGTACTTC. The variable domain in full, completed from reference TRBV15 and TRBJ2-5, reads DAMVIQNPRYQVTQFGKPVTLSCSQTLNHNVMYWYQQKSSQAPKLLFHYYDKDFNNEADTPDNFQSRRPNTSFCFLDIRSPGLGDTAMYLCATSRDRQGGTQYFGPGTRLLVL.

CDR3 region: CASSQEGGVGGRSSGNTIYF. The CDR3 DNA sequence: TGCGCCAGCAGCCAAGAGGGGGGCGTGGGGGGGAGAAGCTCTGGAAACACCATATATTTT. The J gene is TRBJ1-3, the V gene TRBV4-1, with D possibly being TRBD1 (6 bases). This CDR3 region has 20 residues. Deletions cut 0 bases from V and 0 bases from J, with 21 bases between. Germline CDR1 MGHRA, CDR2 YSYEKL.

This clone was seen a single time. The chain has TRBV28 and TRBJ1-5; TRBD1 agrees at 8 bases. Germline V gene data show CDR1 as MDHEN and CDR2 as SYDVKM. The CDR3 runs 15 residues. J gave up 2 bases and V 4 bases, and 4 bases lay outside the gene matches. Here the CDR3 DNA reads TGTGCCAGCAGTTACACAGGGGGGGGCAATCAGCCCCAGCATTTT. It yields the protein CASSYTGGGNQPQHF.

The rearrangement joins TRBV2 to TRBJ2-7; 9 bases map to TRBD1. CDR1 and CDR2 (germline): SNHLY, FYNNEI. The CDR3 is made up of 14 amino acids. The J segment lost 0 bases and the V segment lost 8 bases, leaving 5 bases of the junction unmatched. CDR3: CASPPGQGSYEQYF. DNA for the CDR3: TGTGCCAGCCCTCCGGGACAGGGCTCCTACGAGCAGTACTTC.

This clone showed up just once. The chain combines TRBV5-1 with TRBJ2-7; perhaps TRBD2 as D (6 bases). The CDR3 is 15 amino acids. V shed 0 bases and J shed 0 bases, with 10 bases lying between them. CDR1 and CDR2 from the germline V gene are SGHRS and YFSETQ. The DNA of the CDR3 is TGCGCCAGCAGCTTGGAGGTGGGAGGCTCCTACGAGCAGTACTTC. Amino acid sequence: CASSLEVGGSYEQYF.

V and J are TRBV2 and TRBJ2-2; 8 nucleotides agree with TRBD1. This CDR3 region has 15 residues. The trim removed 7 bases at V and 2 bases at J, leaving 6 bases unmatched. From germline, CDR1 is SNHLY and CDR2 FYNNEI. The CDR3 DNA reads TGTGCCAGCACCGGACAGGGAGACAACACCGGGGAGCTGTTTTTT. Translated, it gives CASTGQGDNTGELFF.

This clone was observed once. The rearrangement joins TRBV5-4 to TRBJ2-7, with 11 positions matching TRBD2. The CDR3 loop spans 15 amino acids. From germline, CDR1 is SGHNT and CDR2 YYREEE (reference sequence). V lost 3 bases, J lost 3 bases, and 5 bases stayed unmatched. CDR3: CASSSGTSGVYEQYF. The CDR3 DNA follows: TGTGCCAGCAGCTCCGGGACTAGCGGAGTCTACGAGCAGTACTTC.

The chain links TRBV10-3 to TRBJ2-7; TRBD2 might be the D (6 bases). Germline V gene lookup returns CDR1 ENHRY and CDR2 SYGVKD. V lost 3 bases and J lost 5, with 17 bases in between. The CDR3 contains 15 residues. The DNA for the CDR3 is TGTGCCATCAGTGACCCCGGGACTTTGGAAGACGAGCAGTACTTC. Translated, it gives CAISDPGTLEDEQYF.

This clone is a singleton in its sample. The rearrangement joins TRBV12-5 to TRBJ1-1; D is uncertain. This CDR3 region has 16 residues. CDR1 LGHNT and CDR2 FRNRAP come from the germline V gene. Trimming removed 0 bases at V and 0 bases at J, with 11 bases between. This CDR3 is CASGLVLTEMNTEAFF. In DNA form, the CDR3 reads TGTGCTAGTGGTTTGGTACTCACGGAAATGAACACTGAAGCTTTCTTT.

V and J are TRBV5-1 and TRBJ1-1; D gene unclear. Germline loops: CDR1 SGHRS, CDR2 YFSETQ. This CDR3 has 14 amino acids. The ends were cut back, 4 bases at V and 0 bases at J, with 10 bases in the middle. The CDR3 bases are TGCGCCAGCAGCCCAAACAGCCTGAACACTGAAGCTTTCTTT. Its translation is CASSPNSLNTEAFF. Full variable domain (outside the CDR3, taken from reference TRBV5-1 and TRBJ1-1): KAGVTQTPRYLIKTRGQQVTLSCSPISGHRSVSWYQQTPGQGLQFLFEYFSETQRNKGNFPGRFSGRQFSNSRSEMNVSTLELGDSALYLCASSPNSLNTEAFFGQGTRLTVV.